This T cell receptor beta chain was identified during a study of T cell responses to AZD1222 COVID-19 vaccine. Study observations and caveats: Among AZD1222 vaccinees, only 5 to 7 were seropositive at baseline. Nearly half of the spike-specific TCRs reportedly recognize variant regions that carry no mutations.

Only in-frame clones appear in the TCRdb table, and some are missing; sequencing was by immunoSEQ multiplex PCR. The sample holds about 100,000 clones; around 87% are singletons and the top ten take 10%. The CDR3 length is 20 residues. The V end lost 3 bases, the J end lost 1 base, and 25 bases lay between the germline ends. Per germline, CDR1 LGHDT and CDR2 YNNKEL (reference sequence). Comments on this clone: Its antigen remains unknown.

This material consisted of peripheral blood, taken 28 days after the second AZD1222 dose. This sequence originates from an adult who received the AZD1222 COVID-19 vaccine. This chain joins TRBV3-1 (or the pseudogene TRBV3-2) and TRBJ2-4; D may be TRBD1 or TRBD2 (5 bases each). The CDR3 DNA reads as TGTGCCAGCAGCCAGTGGACGCCGGGGAGAGGGGCATGGGCCAAAAACATTCAGTACTTC. The encoded protein is CASSQWTPGRGAWAKNIQYF.